The T cell receptor (beta chain) under discussion was sequenced for a study of cytomegalovirus exposure and HLA in healthy donors. General observations from the study: Presence/absence analyses supposed approximately even sequencing depth among donors. Overall, roughly 160 TCR beta chains were annotated as cytomegalovirus-associated.

PCR amplification relied on 60 Vbeta primers (plus 13 Jbeta primers). As processed by the authors: The count from a later analysis was 65 million to 90 million unique TCR beta chains, roughly 11 million of them shared. Profiling relied on immunoSEQ multiplex PCR, and the TCRdb table lists in-frame clones only, not all of them. The V and J calls and clone size are taken from that table; D and trimming were inferred from the DNA. Here the sample table reports tens of thousands of clones. For this clone: The antigen remains undetermined.

This CDR3 comprises 13 residues. Germline CDR1 and CDR2: KGHSH and LQKENI. V lost 5 bases and J lost 2, with 9 bases in between. The sequenced material came from PBMCs. The receptor comes from a man aged 60 to 69 in good health and CMV-seropositive. The chain links TRBV18 to TRBJ2-5, with D possibly TRBD1 on 6 matching bases. CDR3 coding DNA: TGTGCCAGCTCATTACAGGGACAAGAGACCCAGTACTTC. Translating gives CASSLQGQETQYF.